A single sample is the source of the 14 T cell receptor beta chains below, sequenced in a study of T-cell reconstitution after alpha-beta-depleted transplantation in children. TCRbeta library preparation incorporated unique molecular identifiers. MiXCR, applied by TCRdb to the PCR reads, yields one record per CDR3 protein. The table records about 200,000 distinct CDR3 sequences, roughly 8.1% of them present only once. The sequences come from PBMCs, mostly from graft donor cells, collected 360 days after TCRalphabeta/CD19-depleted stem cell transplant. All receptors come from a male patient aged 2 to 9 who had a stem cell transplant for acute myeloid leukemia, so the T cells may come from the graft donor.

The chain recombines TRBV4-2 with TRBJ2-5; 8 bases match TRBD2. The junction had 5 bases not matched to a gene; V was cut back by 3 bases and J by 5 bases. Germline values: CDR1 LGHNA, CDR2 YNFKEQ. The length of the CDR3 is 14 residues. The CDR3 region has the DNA TGTGCCAGCAGCCACTATGGCGGGAGGGAGACCCAGTACTTC. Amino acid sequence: CASSHYGGRETQYF.

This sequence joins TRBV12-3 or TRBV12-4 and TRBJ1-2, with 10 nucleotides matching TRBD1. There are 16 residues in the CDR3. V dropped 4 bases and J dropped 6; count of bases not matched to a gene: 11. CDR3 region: CASSSRLGQGRNGYTF. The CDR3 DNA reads TGTGCCAGCAGTTCCAGATTGGGACAGGGGCGGAATGGCTACACCTTC.

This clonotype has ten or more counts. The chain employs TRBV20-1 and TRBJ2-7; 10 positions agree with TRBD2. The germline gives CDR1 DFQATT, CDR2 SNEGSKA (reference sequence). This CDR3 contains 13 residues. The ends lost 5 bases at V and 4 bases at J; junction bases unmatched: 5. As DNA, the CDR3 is TGCAGTGCTCAACCGGGACTAGCGTACGAGCAGTACGTC. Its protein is CSAQPGLAYEQYV.

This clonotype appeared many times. DNA for the CDR3: TGTGCCAGTAGTTTTGGGGCAACTCCCCCCTACGAGCAGTACGTC. It specifies CASSFGATPPYEQYV. The chain uses TRBV19 and TRBJ2-7, with D possibly TRBD1 on 5 matching bases. V was pared by 5 bases and J by 2 bases, with 16 bases between. Per the germline V gene, CDR1 is LNHDA and CDR2 is SQIVND (reference sequence). The length of the CDR3 is 15 residues.

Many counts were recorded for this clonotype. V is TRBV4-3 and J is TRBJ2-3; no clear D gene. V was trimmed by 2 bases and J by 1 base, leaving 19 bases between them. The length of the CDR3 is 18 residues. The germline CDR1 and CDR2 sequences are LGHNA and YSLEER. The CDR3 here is CASSQSPHSELGTDTQYF. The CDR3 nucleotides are TGCGCCAGCAGCCAAAGCCCCCACTCCGAACTGGGCACAGATACGCAGTATTTT.

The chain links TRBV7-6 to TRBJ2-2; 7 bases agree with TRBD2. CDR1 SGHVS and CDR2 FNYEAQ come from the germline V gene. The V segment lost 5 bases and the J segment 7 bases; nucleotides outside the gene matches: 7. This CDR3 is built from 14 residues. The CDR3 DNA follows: TGTGCCAGCAGCCCCCGGGGGGTTTACGGGGAGCTGTTTTTT. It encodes CASSPRGVYGELFF.

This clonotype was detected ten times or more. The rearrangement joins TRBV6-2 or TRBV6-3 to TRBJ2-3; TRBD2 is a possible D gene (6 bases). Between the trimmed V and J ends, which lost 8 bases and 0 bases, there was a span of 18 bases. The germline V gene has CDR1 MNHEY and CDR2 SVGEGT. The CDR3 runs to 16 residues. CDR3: CASDAAWGESTDTQYF. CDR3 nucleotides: TGTGCCAGCGACGCCGCCTGGGGGGAGAGCACAGATACGCAGTATTTT.

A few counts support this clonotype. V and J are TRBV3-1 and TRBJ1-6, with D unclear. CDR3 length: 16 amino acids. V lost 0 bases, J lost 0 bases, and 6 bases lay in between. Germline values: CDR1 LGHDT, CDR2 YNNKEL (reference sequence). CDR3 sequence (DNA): TGTGCCAGCAGCCAAGATGGAAGCTCCTATAATTCACCCCTCCACTTT. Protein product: CASSQDGSSYNSPLHF.

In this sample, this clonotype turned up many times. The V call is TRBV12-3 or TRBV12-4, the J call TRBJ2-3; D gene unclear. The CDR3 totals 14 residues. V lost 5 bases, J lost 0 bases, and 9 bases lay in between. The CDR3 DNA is TGTGCCAGCAGTCTGGACCCTAGCACAGATACGCAGTATTTT. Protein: CASSLDPSTDTQYF.

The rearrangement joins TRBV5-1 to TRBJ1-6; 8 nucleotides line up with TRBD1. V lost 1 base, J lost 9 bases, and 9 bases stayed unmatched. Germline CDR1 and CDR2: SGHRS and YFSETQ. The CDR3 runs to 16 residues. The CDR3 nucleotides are TGCGCCAGCAGCTTGAGTTCAGGACAGGGTTCTTCACCCCTCCACTTT. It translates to CASSLSSGQGSSPLHF.

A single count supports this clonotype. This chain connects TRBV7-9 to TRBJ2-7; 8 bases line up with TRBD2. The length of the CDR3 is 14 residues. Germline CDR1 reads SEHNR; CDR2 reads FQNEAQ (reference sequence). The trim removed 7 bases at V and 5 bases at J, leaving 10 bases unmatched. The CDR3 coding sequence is TGTGCCAGCACCCGGGGGGGAACCGCGGACGAGCAGTACTTC. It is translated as CASTRGGTADEQYF.

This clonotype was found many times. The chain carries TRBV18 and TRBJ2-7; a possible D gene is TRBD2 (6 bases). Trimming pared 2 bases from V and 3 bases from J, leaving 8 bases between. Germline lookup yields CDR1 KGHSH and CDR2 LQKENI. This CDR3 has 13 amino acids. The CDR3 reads CASSPRLDYEQYV. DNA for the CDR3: TGTGCCAGCTCACCAAGACTAGACTACGAGCAGTACGTC.

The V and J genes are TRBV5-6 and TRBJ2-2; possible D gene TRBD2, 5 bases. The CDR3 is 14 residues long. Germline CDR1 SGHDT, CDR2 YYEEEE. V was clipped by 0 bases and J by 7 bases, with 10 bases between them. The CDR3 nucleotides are TGTGCCAGCAGCTTGGGAGAGGGCCACGGGGAGCTGTTTTTT. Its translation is CASSLGEGHGELFF.

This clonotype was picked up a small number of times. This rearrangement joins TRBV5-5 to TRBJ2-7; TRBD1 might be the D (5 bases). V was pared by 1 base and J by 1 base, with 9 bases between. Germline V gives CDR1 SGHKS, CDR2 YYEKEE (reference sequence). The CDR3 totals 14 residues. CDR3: CASSLQAGSYEQYV. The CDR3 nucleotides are TGTGCCAGCAGCTTGCAGGCAGGGTCCTACGAGCAGTACGTC.